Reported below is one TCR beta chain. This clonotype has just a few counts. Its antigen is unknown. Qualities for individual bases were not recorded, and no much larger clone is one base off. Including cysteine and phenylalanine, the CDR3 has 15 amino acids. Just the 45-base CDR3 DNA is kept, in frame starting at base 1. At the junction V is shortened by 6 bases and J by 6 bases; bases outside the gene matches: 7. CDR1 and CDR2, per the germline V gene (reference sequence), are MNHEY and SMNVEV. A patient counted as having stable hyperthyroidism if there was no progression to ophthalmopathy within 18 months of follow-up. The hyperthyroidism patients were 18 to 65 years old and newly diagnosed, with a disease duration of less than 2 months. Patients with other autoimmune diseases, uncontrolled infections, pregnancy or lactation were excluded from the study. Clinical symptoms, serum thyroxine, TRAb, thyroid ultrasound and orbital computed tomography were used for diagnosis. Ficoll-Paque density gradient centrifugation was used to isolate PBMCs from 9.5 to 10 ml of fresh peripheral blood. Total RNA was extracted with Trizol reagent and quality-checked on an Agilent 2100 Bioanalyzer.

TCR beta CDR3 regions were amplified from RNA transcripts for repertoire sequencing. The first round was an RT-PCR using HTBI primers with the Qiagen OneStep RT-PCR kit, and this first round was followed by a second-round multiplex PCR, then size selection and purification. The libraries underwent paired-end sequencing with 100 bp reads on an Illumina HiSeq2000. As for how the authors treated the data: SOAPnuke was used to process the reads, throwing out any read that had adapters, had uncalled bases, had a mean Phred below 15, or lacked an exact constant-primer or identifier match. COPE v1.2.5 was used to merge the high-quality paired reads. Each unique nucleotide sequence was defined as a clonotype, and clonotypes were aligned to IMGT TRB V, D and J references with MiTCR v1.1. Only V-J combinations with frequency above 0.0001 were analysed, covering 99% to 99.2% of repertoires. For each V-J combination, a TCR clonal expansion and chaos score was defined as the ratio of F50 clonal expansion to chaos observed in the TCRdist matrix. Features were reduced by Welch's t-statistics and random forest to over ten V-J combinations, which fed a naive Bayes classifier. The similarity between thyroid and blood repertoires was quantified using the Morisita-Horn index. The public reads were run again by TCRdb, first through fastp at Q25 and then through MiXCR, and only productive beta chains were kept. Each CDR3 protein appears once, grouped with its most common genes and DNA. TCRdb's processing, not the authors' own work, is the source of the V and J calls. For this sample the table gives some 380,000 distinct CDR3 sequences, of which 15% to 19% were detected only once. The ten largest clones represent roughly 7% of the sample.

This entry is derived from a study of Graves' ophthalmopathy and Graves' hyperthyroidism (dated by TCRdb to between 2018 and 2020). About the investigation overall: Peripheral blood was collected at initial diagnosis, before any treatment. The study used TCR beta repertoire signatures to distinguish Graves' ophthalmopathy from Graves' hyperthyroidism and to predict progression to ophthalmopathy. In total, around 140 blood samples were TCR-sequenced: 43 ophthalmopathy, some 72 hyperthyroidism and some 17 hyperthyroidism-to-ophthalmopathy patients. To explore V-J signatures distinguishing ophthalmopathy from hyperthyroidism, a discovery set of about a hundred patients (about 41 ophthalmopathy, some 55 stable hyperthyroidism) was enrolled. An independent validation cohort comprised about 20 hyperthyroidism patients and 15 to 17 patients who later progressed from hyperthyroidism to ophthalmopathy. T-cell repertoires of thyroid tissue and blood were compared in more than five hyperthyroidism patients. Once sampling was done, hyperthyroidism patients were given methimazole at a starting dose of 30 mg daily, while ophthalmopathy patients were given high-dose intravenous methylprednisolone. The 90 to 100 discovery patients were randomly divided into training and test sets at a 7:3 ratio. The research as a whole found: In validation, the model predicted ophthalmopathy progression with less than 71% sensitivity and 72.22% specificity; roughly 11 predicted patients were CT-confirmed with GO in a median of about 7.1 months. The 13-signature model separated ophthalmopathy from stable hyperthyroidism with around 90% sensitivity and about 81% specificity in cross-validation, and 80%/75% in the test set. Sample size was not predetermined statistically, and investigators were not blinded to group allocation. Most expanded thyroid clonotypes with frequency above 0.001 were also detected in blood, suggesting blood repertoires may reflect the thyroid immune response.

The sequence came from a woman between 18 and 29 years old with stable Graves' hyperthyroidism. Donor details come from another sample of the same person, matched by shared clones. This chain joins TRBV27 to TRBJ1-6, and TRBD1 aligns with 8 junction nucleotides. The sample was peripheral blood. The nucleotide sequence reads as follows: TGTGCCAGCAGCGCCAGGACAGGGAGTAATTCACCCCTCCACTTT. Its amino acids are CASSARTGSNSPLHF.